This T cell receptor beta chain was captured by sequencing in a study of blood T cell repertoires in COVID-19. The overall study: From the United States, Italy and Spain came samples of acute and convalescent COVID-19. Nucleic acid was either cDNA or gDNA, and it came from T cells, B-cell-depleted T cells, or PBMCs.

After removal of 4 bases from V and 2 bases from J, the junction contained 8 bases not matched to a gene. The CDR3 length is 16 residues. Per the germline V gene, CDR1 is WSHSY and CDR2 is SAAADI. Per the original data handling: Quantification of nucleated cells was approximated via reference gene primer amplification. The assay was immunoSEQ multiplex PCR, and TCRdb's table has in-frame clones only and misses some. V and J calls plus clone size are reproduced from that table; the DNA served to infer D and trimming. The sample lists about 120,000 clones, over 75% occurring once. The sample was peripheral blood. The J gene is TRBJ2-3, the V gene TRBV10-2; 8 positions agree with TRBD2. This receptor was identified in a man between 65 and 85 years old with active or convalescent COVID-19. The CDR3 here is CASSVSSGSYTDTQYF. In DNA form, the CDR3 reads TGCGCCAGCAGTGTTTCTAGCGGGTCATACACAGATACGCAGTATTTT.